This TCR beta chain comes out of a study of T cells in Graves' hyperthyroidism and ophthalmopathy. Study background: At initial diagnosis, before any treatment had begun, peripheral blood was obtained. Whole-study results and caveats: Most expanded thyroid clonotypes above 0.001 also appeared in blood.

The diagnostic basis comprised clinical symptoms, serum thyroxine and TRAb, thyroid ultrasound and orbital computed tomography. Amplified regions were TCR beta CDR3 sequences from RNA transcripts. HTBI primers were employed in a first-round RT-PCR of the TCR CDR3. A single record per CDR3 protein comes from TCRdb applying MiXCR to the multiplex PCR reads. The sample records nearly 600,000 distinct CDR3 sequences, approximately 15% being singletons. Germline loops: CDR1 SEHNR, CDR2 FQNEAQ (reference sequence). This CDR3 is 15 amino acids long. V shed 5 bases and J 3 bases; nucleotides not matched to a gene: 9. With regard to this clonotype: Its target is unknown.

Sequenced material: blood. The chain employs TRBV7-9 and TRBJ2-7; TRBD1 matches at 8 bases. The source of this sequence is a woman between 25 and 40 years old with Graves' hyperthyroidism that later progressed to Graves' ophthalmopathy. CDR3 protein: CASSGVRTGSYEQYF. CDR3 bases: TGTGCCAGCAGCGGCGTAAGGACAGGGAGCTACGAGCAGTACTTC.